The 28 T cell receptor beta chains below all came from one sample that was sequenced in a study of T-cell reconstitution after alpha-beta-depleted transplantation in children. Preparation of the TCRbeta library was carried out with unique molecular identifiers. Each CDR3 protein is one row after TCRdb ran MiXCR on the PCR reads. The sample comprises 500,000 to 600,000 distinct CDR3 sequences, 25% to 30% of which are singletons, and around a third rests with the top ten. This material consisted of PBMCs, taken before TCRalphabeta/CD19-depleted stem cell transplant. The receptors were gathered from a boy under two years old with Wiskott-Aldrich syndrome, due to receive a stem cell transplant.

This clonotype was observed a few times. V gene TRBV20-1 combines with J gene TRBJ2-1, with D possibly matching TRBD2 (6 bases). The length of the CDR3 is 13 residues. CDR1 is DFQATT, CDR2 SNEGSKA, per germline (reference sequence). CDR3 bases: TGCACCACCGGGGACTTCTCCTACAATGAGCAGTTCTTC. Translation gives CTTGDFSYNEQFF.

The chain is built from TRBV25-1 and TRBJ2-1; D may be TRBD1 (6 bases). CDR1 and CDR2 from the germline V gene are MGHDK and SYGVNS. Trimming shortened V by 5 bases and J by 10 bases, and 15 bases separated the two germline ends. This CDR3 contains 13 residues. CDR3 sequence reads: CASSRAQGYEQFF. The CDR3 bases are TGTGCCAGCAGTAGGGCACAGGGATACGAGCAGTTCTTC.

The chain links TRBV20-1 to TRBJ2-3; the D is unclear. This CDR3 contains 12 residues. The germline V gene encodes CDR1 DFQATT and CDR2 SNEGSKA (reference sequence). Trimming cost V 8 bases and J 4 bases, with 13 bases left between them. In nucleotides, the CDR3 is TGCAGTCCCTTCGTGGCACCAGATACGCAGTATTTT. Its protein product is CSPFVAPDTQYF.

This chain uses TRBV2 with TRBJ1-5, with D hard to call. Trimming left V 3 bases short and J 6 bases short, with 9 bases between. CDR1 SNHLY and CDR2 FYNNEI come from the germline V gene. The CDR3 sequence is 13 residues long. The CDR3 nucleotides are TGTGCCAGCAGTGAGGGAATATCTCAGCCCCAGCATTTT. This codes for CASSEGISQPQHF.

The CDR3, as DNA: TGCAGTGCTAGTGGAGGGGTAGATACGCAGTATTTT. Its translation: CSASGGVDTQYF. The chain is built from TRBV20-1 and TRBJ2-3; perhaps TRBD2 as D (6 bases). The CDR3 spans 12 residues. The V gene's germline CDR1 is DFQATT and CDR2 SNEGSKA (reference sequence). The germline V and J ends were trimmed by 3 bases and 5 bases, with 9 bases remaining between them.

This clonotype appeared a few times. This sequence joins TRBV4-1 and TRBJ2-2; D possibly matches TRBD1 or TRBD2 (5 bases each). The ends were cut back, 2 bases at V and 2 bases at J, with 18 bases in the middle. CDR1 MGHRA and CDR2 YSYEKL come from the germline V gene. The CDR3 spans 18 residues. The DNA for the CDR3 is TGCGCCAGCAGCCAAAGGCTGACCGGGACCATCAACACCGGGGAGCTGTTTTTT. It translates to CASSQRLTGTINTGELFF.

This clonotype was seen only a few times. The rearrangement joins TRBV20-1 to TRBJ2-2; the match to TRBD2 covers 9 bases. Germline-derived CDR1 and CDR2 are DFQATT and SNEGSKA (reference sequence). J lost 3 bases, V lost 6 bases, and 8 bases had no gene match. This CDR3 contains 15 residues. This CDR3 is CSATRSSGDTGELFF. As DNA, the CDR3 is TGCAGTGCCACTAGGTCTAGCGGGGACACCGGGGAGCTGTTTTTT.

A note on this clonotype: Because it lacks the conserved phenylalanine or tryptophan at the end, this CDR3 is likely a read error. The rearrangement links TRBV9 to TRBJ2-5, with D perhaps matching TRBD2 (6 bases). Germline assignment: CDR1 SGDLS and CDR2 YYNGEE. Deletions cut 3 bases from V and 0 bases from J, with 6 bases between. The CDR3 totals 13 residues. The CDR3 DNA follows: TGTGCCAGCAGCGGGGACTACCAAGAGACCCAGTACTCC. Translated, it gives CASSGDYQETQYS.

This rearrangement joins TRBV28 to TRBJ2-2, with TRBD1 matching 12 bases. The CDR3 is made up of 15 amino acids. CDR1 and CDR2 from the germline V gene are MDHEN and SYDVKM. The trim removed 11 bases at V and 2 bases at J, leaving 6 bases unmatched. CDR3 sequence reads: CASPGTGGNTGELFF. CDR3 in DNA: TGTGCCTCCCCCGGGACAGGGGGCAACACCGGGGAGCTGTTTTTT.

This clonotype was seen a handful of times. The chain carries TRBV6-1 and TRBJ1-1; maybe TRBD1 (5 bases). Looked up from germline, CDR1 is MNHNS and CDR2 is SASEGT. Trimming pared 4 bases from V and 10 bases from J, leaving 16 bases between. CDR3 length: 13 amino acids. The DNA of the CDR3 is TGTGCCAGCAGTGGGGCTAGGGGCCTTGGAGCTTTCTTT. It codes for CASSGARGLGAFF.

This clonotype was counted only a few times. The chain employs TRBV29-1 and TRBJ1-1; D is possibly TRBD1 (5 bases). V lost 7 bases to trimming and J lost 1 base, with 16 bases between them. Germline V gives CDR1 SQVTM, CDR2 ANQGSEA. CDR3 length equals 14 residues. CDR3 amino acids: CSAGTGQRNTEAFF. In DNA, the CDR3 is TGCAGCGCCGGGACCGGGCAAAGGAACACTGAAGCTTTCTTT.

The rearrangement uses TRBV4-2 and TRBJ2-2, with 9 bases lining up with TRBD2. There are 17 residues in the CDR3. Germline values: CDR1 LGHNA, CDR2 YNFKEQ. V shed 6 bases, J shed 2 bases, and the junction held 10 bases outside the gene matches. Here the CDR3 reads CASRGLLAGLNTGELFF. In DNA form, the CDR3 reads TGTGCCAGCAGGGGTTTGCTAGCGGGGCTAAACACCGGGGAGCTGTTTTTT.

This clonotype appeared a few times. This chain connects TRBV28 to TRBJ1-5; 7 nucleotides match TRBD1. Germline V CDR1 and CDR2: MDHEN, SYDVKM. There are 15 residues in the CDR3. The V segment lost 8 bases and the J segment 4 bases; nucleotides outside the gene matches: 11. The CDR3 loop reads CASLLTGKGNQPQHF. Here the CDR3 DNA reads TGTGCCAGCCTTTTGACAGGGAAAGGAAATCAGCCCCAGCATTTT.

This chain links TRBV5-1 with TRBJ2-7, with 8 nucleotides matching TRBD1. This CDR3 is 14 amino acids long. V trimming: 3 bases; J trimming: 2 bases; junction bases outside the gene matches: 4. Germline-derived CDR1 and CDR2 are SGHRS and YFSETQ. CDR3 residues: CASSYRTGTYEQYF. CDR3 nucleotides: TGCGCCAGCAGCTACCGGACAGGGACCTACGAGCAGTACTTC. The variable domain in full, with the rest retrieved from reference TRBV5-1 and TRBJ2-7, is KAGVTQTPRYLIKTRGQQVTLSCSPISGHRSVSWYQQTPGQGLQFLFEYFSETQRNKGNFPGRFSGRQFSNSRSEMNVSTLELGDSALYLCASSYRTGTYEQYFGPGTRLTVT.

This clonotype has a handful of counts. The chain combines TRBV10-3 with TRBJ1-1; tentatively, D is TRBD1 (6 bases). CDR3 size: 13 residues. V lost 8 bases and J 6 bases, leaving 16 bases between the germline ends. Per the germline V gene, CDR1 is ENHRY and CDR2 is SYGVKD. CDR3 sequence reads: CAIRGGSNAEAFF. The CDR3 DNA follows: TGTGCCATCCGGGGGGGCTCAAACGCTGAAGCTTTCTTT.

CDR3 region: CASSQDGTSNGYTF. The CDR3 nucleotides read TGCGCCAGCAGCCAGGACGGGACTTCGAATGGCTACACCTTC. V and J are TRBV4-1 and TRBJ1-2, with D perhaps matching TRBD1 (5 bases). Germline V gives CDR1 MGHRA, CDR2 YSYEKL. Trimming took 3 bases from V and 6 from J, leaving 14 bases between them. CDR3 length: 14 residues.

This clonotype was observed a handful of times. The rearrangement links TRBV19 to TRBJ2-2; tentatively, D is TRBD1 or TRBD2 (5 bases each). V was trimmed by 7 bases and J by 6 bases, leaving 21 bases between them. The CDR3 covers 16 residues. Per germline, CDR1 LNHDA and CDR2 SQIVND (reference sequence). CDR3 residues: CASTKLEGRGAGELFF. As DNA, the CDR3 is TGTGCCAGTACCAAGCTAGAGGGGCGAGGTGCCGGGGAGCTGTTTTTT. The full variable domain, its missing parts supplied by reference TRBV19 and TRBJ2-2, is DGGITQSPKYLFRKEGQNVTLSCEQNLNHDAMYWYRQDPGQGLRLIYYSQIVNDFQKGDIAEGYSVSREKKESFPLTVTSAQKNPTAFYLCASTKLEGRGAGELFFGEGSRLTVL.

The sample holds a few counts of this clonotype. The V call is TRBV7-6, the J call TRBJ2-7; D perhaps matches TRBD1 (6 bases). V gave up 1 base and J gave up 1 base, with 11 bases separating them. The V gene's germline CDR1 is SGHVS and CDR2 FNYEAQ. This CDR3 comprises 15 residues. The chain's CDR3 is CASSLEQGPSYEQYF. The CDR3 DNA follows: TGTGCCAGCAGCTTAGAACAGGGCCCTTCCTACGAGCAGTACTTC. The full variable domain, in which reference TRBV7-6 and TRBJ2-7 provide the parts outside the CDR3, is GAGVSQSPRYKVTKRGQDVALRCDPISGHVSLYWYRQALGQGPEFLTYFNYEAQQDKSGLPNDRFSAERPEGSISTLTIQRTEQRDSAMYRCASSLEQGPSYEQYFGPGTRLTVT.

This sequence joins TRBV18 and TRBJ2-7, with D maybe TRBD1 (6 bases). Germline V gene sequence: CDR1 KGHSH, CDR2 LQKENI. The CDR3 is 15 residues long. Trimming removed 2 bases from V and 5 bases from J, with 16 bases in between. Here the CDR3 reads CASSPASGVAHEQYF. The CDR3 coding sequence is TGTGCCAGCTCACCAGCTTCAGGGGTGGCCCACGAGCAGTACTTC.

The J gene is TRBJ2-5, the V gene TRBV11-2; D not certain. V lost 5 bases and J 2 bases, leaving 27 bases between the germline ends. CDR1 is SGHAT and CDR2 is FQNNGV in the germline V gene. The CDR3 covers 19 residues. This CDR3 is CASSPTLIPKARRQETQYF. CDR3 DNA sequence: TGTGCCAGCAGCCCAACACTTATCCCTAAGGCCCGGCGGCAAGAGACCCAGTACTTC.

Of note for this clonotype: Mismatch with germline at one junction end may stem from a read error. The chain couples TRBV9 to TRBJ2-7; 7 bases agree with TRBD2. The germline V gene encodes CDR1 SGDLS and CDR2 YYNGEE. The CDR3 contains 12 residues. CDR3 amino acids: CASSGEGAEQHF. In DNA form, the CDR3 reads TGTGCCAGCAGCGGGGAGGGTGCCGAGCAGCACTTC. Full variable domain (rest looked up from reference TRBV9 and TRBJ2-7): DSGVTQTPKHLITATGQRVTLRCSPRSGDLSVYWYQQSLDQGLQFLIQYYNGEERAKGNILERFSAQQFPDLHSELNLSSLELGDSALYFCASSGEGAEQHFGPGTRLTVT.

This clonotype was detected a few times. The CDR3 DNA is TGCGCCAGCAGCTGGGACAGACCCTACGAGCAGTACTTC. Its translation: CASSWDRPYEQYF. The V gene is TRBV5-1, the J gene TRBJ2-7; 7 bases align to TRBD1. CDR1 is SGHRS and CDR2 is YFSETQ in the germline V gene. The CDR3 sequence is 13 residues long. The V and J ends lost 3 bases and 2 bases, in that order; junction bases with no gene match: 2. Filled out from reference TRBV5-1 and TRBJ2-7, the complete variable domain reads KAGVTQTPRYLIKTRGQQVTLSCSPISGHRSVSWYQQTPGQGLQFLFEYFSETQRNKGNFPGRFSGRQFSNSRSEMNVSTLELGDSALYLCASSWDRPYEQYFGPGTRLTVT.

This clonotype was picked up a small number of times. The CDR3 coding sequence is TGTGCCAGCAGCGTACAGGGCAGGGCAGATACGCAGTATTTT. It is translated as CASSVQGRADTQYF. The chain has TRBV9 and TRBJ2-3; D is perhaps TRBD1 (5 bases). Trimming took 1 base from V and 4 from J, leaving 10 bases between them. Germline assignment: CDR1 SGDLS and CDR2 YYNGEE. The CDR3 consists of 14 residues.

This clonotype was counted between two and nine times. The J gene is TRBJ2-2, the V gene TRBV15; D unclear. V lost 2 bases, J lost 4 bases, and 5 bases lay in between. The germline V gene encodes CDR1 LNHNV and CDR2 YYDKDF (reference sequence). This CDR3 is 13 amino acids long. The CDR3 nucleotides are TGTGCCACCAGCAGAACACCCACCGGGGAGCTGTTTTTT. This encodes CATSRTPTGELFF.

The chain joins TRBV12-3 or TRBV12-4 to TRBJ2-1, with TRBD2 as a possible D gene (6 bases). The CDR3 sequence is 15 residues long. The germline V and J ends were trimmed by 3 bases and 5 bases, with 14 bases remaining between them. CDR3 in DNA: TGTGCCAGCAGTTTTGGGGGGAGTCCCCACAATGAGCAGTTCTTC. This sequence encodes CASSFGGSPHNEQFF.

Only a few counts were recorded for this clonotype. This chain uses TRBV15 with TRBJ2-2; D unresolved. V was cut by 0 bases and J by 6 bases, with 5 bases left in between. CDR3 length: 13 amino acids. Germline CDR1 is LNHNV and CDR2 is YYDKDF (reference sequence). CDR3 bases: TGTGCCACCAGCAGAGATTGGCCCGGGGAGCTGTTTTTT. Amino acids: CATSRDWPGELFF.

The chain combines TRBV6-1 with TRBJ2-7, with 11 nucleotides matching TRBD2. Germline values: CDR1 MNHNS, CDR2 SASEGT. The CDR3 extends over 15 amino acids. J gave up 4 bases and V 0 bases, and 2 bases lay outside the gene matches. The CDR3 loop is CASSEAGLAAYEQYF. The CDR3 DNA reads as TGTGCCAGCAGTGAAGCGGGACTAGCGGCGTACGAGCAGTACTTC.

In this sample, this clonotype turned up a few times. The rearrangement uses TRBV5-1 and TRBJ2-1, with TRBD2 matching over 13 bases. V shed 1 base and J 6 bases; nucleotides not matched to a gene: 7. The germline gives CDR1 SGHRS, CDR2 YFSETQ. There are 17 residues in the CDR3. The CDR3 nucleotides are TGCGCCAGCAGCTTGCGGACTAGCGGGAGAGTCCGCAATGAGCAGTTCTTC. This sequence encodes CASSLRTSGRVRNEQFF.